This TCR beta chain originates from a study of STAT3 mutations in large granular lymphocyte leukemia. As for the study in general: Over half of T-LGLL patients had one or more immunosuppressive regimens.

Findings of the study overall: Sampling intervals varied between patients and samples. In T-cell large granular lymphocyte leukemia, about half of patients showed multiple immunodominant subclonotypes. All newly emerging clones after therapy were STAT3 wild type. No sample exists from the first appearance of each clone.

Libraries were prepared by immunoSEQ multiplex PCR; TCRdb keeps only in-frame clonotypes and omits some of them. This table holds approximately 43,000 clones, 80% to 90% found once. In the case of this clone: Its antigen remains unknown.

Specimen: PBMCs. The source is a human donor with T large granular lymphocyte leukemia. Some clones in this sample may be carry-over from other donors' samples.

The CDR3 sequence is CASSLVAGTGELFF. The CDR3, as DNA: TGTGCCAGCAGCTTGGTGGCGGGAACCGGGGAGCTGTTTTTT. This chain links TRBV5-5 with TRBJ2-2; D is perhaps TRBD2 (6 bases). Per germline, CDR1 SGHKS and CDR2 YYEKEE (reference sequence). CDR3 length: 14 amino acids. Trimming removed 0 bases at V and 5 bases at J, with 8 bases between.